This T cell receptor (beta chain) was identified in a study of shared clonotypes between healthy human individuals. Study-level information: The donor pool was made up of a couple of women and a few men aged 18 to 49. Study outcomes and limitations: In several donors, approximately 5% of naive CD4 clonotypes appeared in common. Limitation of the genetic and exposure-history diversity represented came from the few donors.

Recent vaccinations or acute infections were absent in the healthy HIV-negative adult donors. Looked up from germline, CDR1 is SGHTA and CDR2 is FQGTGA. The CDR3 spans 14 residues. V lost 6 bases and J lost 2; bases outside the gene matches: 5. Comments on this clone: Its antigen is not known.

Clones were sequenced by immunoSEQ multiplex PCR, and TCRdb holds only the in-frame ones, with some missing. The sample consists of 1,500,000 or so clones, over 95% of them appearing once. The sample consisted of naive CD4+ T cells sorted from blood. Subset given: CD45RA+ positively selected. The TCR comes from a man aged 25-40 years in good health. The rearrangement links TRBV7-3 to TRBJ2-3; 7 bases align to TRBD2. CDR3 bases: TGTGCCAGCAGTTCTAGCGGTACCACAGATACGCAGTATTTT. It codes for CASSSSGTTDTQYF.